Detailed here is one T cell receptor (beta chain). The data were taken from a study of blood T cell repertoires in COVID-19. Study information: Sources were T cells, B-cell-depleted T cells, or PBMCs; the material itself was cDNA or gDNA.

The protocol was immunoSEQ multiplex PCR, while the TCRdb copy is restricted to in-frame clones and leaves out a portion. This sample has 25,000 to 35,000 clones; almost 85% occur once, and the top ten carry 5.5% to 8.5%. The receptor comes from a man between 60 and 75 years old with active COVID-19. Sequencing was done on a sample of peripheral blood.

CDR3 sequence (DNA): TGTGCCAGCAGCTCCGGGGGTAGCAATCAGCCCCAGCATTTT. The encoded protein is CASSSGGSNQPQHF. This chain links TRBV28 with TRBJ1-5, with D possibly being TRBD1 (5 bases). The CDR3 has 14 residues. Between the trimmed V and J ends, which lost 6 bases and 0 bases, there was a span of 9 bases. Per the germline V gene, CDR1 is MDHEN and CDR2 is SYDVKM. The full variable domain, rest sourced from reference TRBV28 and TRBJ1-5, is DVKVTQSSRYLVKRTGEKVFLECVQDMDHENMFWYRQDPGLGLRLIYFSYDVKMKEKGDIPEGYSVSREKKERFSLILESASTNQTSMYLCASSSGGSNQPQHFGDGTRLSIL.